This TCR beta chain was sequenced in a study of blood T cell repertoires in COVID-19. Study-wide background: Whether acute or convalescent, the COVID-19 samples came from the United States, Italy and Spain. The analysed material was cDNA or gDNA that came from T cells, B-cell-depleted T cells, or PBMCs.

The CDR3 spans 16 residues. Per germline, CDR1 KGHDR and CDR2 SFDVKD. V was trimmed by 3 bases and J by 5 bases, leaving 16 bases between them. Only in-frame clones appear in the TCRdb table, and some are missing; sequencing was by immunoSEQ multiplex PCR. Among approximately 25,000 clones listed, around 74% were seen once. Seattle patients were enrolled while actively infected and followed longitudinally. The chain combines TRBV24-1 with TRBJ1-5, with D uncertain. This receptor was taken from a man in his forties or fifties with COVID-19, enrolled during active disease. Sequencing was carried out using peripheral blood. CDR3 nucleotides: TGTGCCACCAGTGATAACCGGGGAGCGAGCGATCAGCCCCAGCATTTT. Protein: CATSDNRGASDQPQHF.